This section outlines one T cell receptor (beta chain) sequence together with its context. The antigen is not known. This specimen comes from a study of long-term antiretroviral therapy in people with HIV. Findings of the study overall: Nothing was known about ART adherence, viral resistance or changes in therapy.

The germline V and J ends were trimmed by 2 bases and 5 bases, with 15 bases remaining between them. The CDR3 sequence is 15 residues long. The V gene's germline CDR1 is MGHRA and CDR2 YSYEKL. Runs used v3.0 of the immunoSEQ assay and were done at survey level. Clones were read by immunoSEQ multiplex PCR, and TCRdb kept only the in-frame ones, dropping some. Here the sample spans roughly 14,000 clones, roughly 88% being singletons. This chain uses TRBV4-1 with TRBJ1-1, with a tentative D call TRBD1 (6 bases). Specimen: unsorted PBMCs, collected 0.4 years after starting antiretroviral therapy. The TCR sequence derives from a young man with HIV. CDR3 amino acids: CASSQNSGGHTEAFF. The CDR3 DNA follows: TGCGCCAGCAGCCAAAACAGTGGGGGGCATACTGAAGCTTTCTTT.